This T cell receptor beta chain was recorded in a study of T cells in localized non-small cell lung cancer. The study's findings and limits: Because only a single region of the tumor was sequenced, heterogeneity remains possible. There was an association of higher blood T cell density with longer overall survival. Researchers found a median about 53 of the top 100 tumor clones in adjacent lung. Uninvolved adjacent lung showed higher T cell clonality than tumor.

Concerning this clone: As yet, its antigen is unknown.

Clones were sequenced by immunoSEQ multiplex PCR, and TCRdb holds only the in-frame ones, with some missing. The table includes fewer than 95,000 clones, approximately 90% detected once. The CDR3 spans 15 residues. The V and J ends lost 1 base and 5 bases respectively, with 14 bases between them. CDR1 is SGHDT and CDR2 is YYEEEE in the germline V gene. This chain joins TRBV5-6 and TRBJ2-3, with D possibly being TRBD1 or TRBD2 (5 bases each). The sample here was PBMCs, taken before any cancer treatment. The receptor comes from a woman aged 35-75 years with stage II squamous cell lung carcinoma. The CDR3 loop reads CASSLLAGTVDTQYF. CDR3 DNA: TGTGCCAGCAGCTTGCTCGCAGGGACCGTAGATACGCAGTATTTT. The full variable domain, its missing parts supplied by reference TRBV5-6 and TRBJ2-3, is DAGVTQSPTHLIKTRGQQVTLRCSPKSGHDTVSWYQQALGQGPQFIFQYYEEEERQRGNFPDRFSGHQFPNYSSELNVNALLLGDSALYLCASSLLAGTVDTQYFGPGTRLTVL.